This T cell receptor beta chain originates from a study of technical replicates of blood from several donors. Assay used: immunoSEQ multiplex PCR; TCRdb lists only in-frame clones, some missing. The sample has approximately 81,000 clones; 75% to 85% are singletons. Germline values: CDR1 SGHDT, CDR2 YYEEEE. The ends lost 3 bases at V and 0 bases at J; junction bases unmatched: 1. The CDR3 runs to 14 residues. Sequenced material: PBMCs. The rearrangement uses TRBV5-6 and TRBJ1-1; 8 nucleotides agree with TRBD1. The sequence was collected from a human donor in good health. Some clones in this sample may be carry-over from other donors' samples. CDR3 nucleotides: TGTGCCAGCAGCTGGGGACAGGTGAACACTGAAGCTTTCTTT. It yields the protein CASSWGQVNTEAFF.